A selection of T cell receptor beta chains follows, all from one sample in a study of shared clonotypes between healthy human individuals. The method was immunoSEQ multiplex PCR; TCRdb's version includes in-frame clones alone and lacks a portion of them. The sample consists of millions of clones, approximately 95% of them appearing once. Sequenced input: naive CD4+ T cells sorted from blood. Receptor source: a man younger than 35 in good health. Each CDR3 is given with its conserved first and last residue. Each record gives: clone size, J gene, D gene, V gene, CDR3 protein, CDR3 DNA. The D gene is left open where the match is weak. Only some rows state a clone size, as once, few, many or a class for expanded clones.

>NA|TRBJ2-4|TRBD2|TRBV9
CASSVGASGSEGVLPKNIQYF
TGTGCCAGCAGCGTAGGTGCTAGCGGGAGCGAGGGGGTACTACCCAAAAACATTCAGTACTTC
>NA|TRBJ2-2|NA|TRBV5-1
CASSLQGTGSGTGELFF
TGCGCCAGCAGCTTGCAAGGGACCGGTTCGGGCACCGGGGAGCTGTTTTTT
>once|TRBJ1-1|NA|TRBV25-1
CASRGNRPLNTEAFF
TGTGCCAGCAGGGGAAACAGGCCCTTGAACACTGAAGCTTTCTTT
>once|TRBJ2-3|TRBD2|TRBV28
CASSSGGAITDTQYF
TGTGCCAGCAGTAGCGGGGGGGCCATCACAGATACGCAGTATTTT
>NA|TRBJ2-7|TRBD1|TRBV10-3
CAISRTGISYEQYF
TGTGCCATCAGTCGGACAGGAATCTCCTACGAGCAGTACTTC
>NA|TRBJ1-4|TRBD1|TRBV5-6
CASSRKGQGSEKLFF
TGTGCCAGCAGCAGAAAGGGACAGGGAAGTGAAAAACTGTTTTTT
>NA|TRBJ1-1|NA|TRBV5-1
CASSLDRVTTEAFF
TGCGCCAGCAGCTTGGACAGGGTGACCACTGAAGCTTTCTTT
>NA|TRBJ1-3|NA|TRBV11-2
CASSGGHNSGNTIYF
TGTGCCAGCAGCGGTGGACACAACTCTGGAAACACCATATATTTT
>NA|TRBJ2-7|TRBD2|TRBV5-1
CASSPSGSPTYEQYF
TGCGCCAGCAGCCCGAGCGGGAGTCCCACCTACGAGCAGTACTTC
>NA|TRBJ2-5|NA|TRBV7-8
CASSLVAGRKYQETQYF
TGTGCCAGCAGCTTAGTAGCAGGACGAAAGTACCAAGAGACCCAGTACTTC
>NA|TRBJ2-7|TRBD1|TRBV6-5
CASSRGQLDEQYF
TGTGCCAGCAGCCGGGGACAGTTGGACGAGCAGTACTTC
>once|TRBJ1-5|NA|TRBV2
CASSSTGVSNQPQHF
TGTGCCAGCAGTTCGACAGGAGTAAGCAATCAGCCCCAGCATTTT
>NA|TRBJ2-3|TRBD2|TRBV2
CASSRSPSGSGTQYF
TGTGCCAGCAGCCGAAGTCCCAGCGGGAGTGGTACGCAGTATTTT
>NA|TRBJ1-6|NA|TRBV27
CASSLFASDSSYNSPLHF
TGTGCCAGCAGTTTATTCGCTTCGGATAGCTCCTATAATTCACCCCTCCACTTT
>NA|TRBJ1-2|TRBD1|TRBV27
CASSRNRGRVYGYTF
TGTGCCAGCAGTCGTAACAGGGGGCGCGTCTATGGCTACACCTTC
>once|TRBJ2-5|NA|TRBV7-7
CASSFSLFAGPSGETQYF
TGTGCTAGCAGCTTTTCCCTCTTTGCGGGGCCGTCAGGGGAGACCCAGTACTTC
>NA|TRBJ1-6|TRBD1|TRBV28
CASGGLTGVDNSPLHF
TGTGCCAGCGGGGGTCTCACAGGGGTAGATAATTCACCCCTCCACTTT
>once|TRBJ2-7|NA|TRBV28
CASSLGRASYEQYF
TGTGCCAGCAGCCTCGGGCGGGCCAGCTACGAGCAGTACTTC
>NA|TRBJ2-3|TRBD2|TRBV29-1
CSVGLLAGADTQYF
TGCAGCGTTGGGTTGCTAGCGGGAGCGGATACGCAGTATTTT
>NA|TRBJ2-3|TRBD2|TRBV9
CASSDLGGGWGTDTQYF
TGTGCCAGCAGCGACCTCGGGGGGGGCTGGGGCACAGATACGCAGTATTTT
>once|TRBJ1-5|TRBD1|TRBV19
CASSTKRQGSNQPQHF
TGTGCCAGTAGTACCAAAAGACAGGGAAGCAATCAGCCCCAGCATTTT
>NA|TRBJ2-7|NA|TRBV20-1
CSASSDEQYF
TGCAGTGCTAGTTCTGACGAGCAGTACTTC
>NA|TRBJ2-2|NA|TRBV5-1
CASSLWQDNTGELFF
TGCGCCAGCAGCTTGTGGCAGGACAACACCGGGGAGCTGTTTTTT
>once|TRBJ1-4|NA|TRBV2
CASSEVTGKLFF
TGTGCCAGCAGTGAAGTTACCGGAAAACTGTTTTTT
>NA|TRBJ2-7|NA|TRBV10-1
CASYKRGSFSYEQYF
TGCGCCAGCTACAAAAGAGGGAGCTTTTCCTACGAGCAGTACTTC
>NA|TRBJ1-2|NA|TRBV28
CASRPASTGNYGYTF
TGTGCCAGCAGACCTGCCTCAACAGGGAACTATGGCTACACCTTC
>NA|TRBJ1-2|NA|TRBV19
CASSLPGHQYGYTF
TGTGCCAGTAGTTTACCGGGACACCAATATGGCTACACCTTC
>NA|TRBJ2-7|TRBD1|TRBV5-1
CASSLVGTGEYEQYF
TGCGCCAGCAGCTTGGTTGGGACAGGGGAGTACGAGCAGTACTTC
>once|TRBJ1-1|NA|TRBV10-2
CASSEGVGAFF
TGCGCCAGCAGTGAAGGGGTGGGGGCTTTCTTT
>NA|TRBJ1-5|TRBD1|TRBV28
CASSDRGGAGQPQHF
TGTGCCAGCAGTGACAGAGGGGGCGCAGGTCAGCCCCAGCATTTT
>NA|TRBJ2-7|NA|TRBV7-8
CASSLASSREFPYEQYF
TGTGCCAGCAGCTTAGCGTCGTCGAGGGAATTCCCCTACGAGCAGTACTTC
>NA|TRBJ1-2|NA|TRBV19
CASSIEGGPTFNYGYTF
TGTGCCAGTAGTATAGAGGGAGGACCCACTTTTAACTATGGCTACACCTTC
>NA|TRBJ1-6|NA|TRBV9
CASSPGGGAYSPLHF
TGTGCCAGCAGCCCCGGCGGGGGCGCGTATTCACCCCTCCACTTT
>NA|TRBJ1-5|NA|TRBV4-3
CASPRIPGGAQFSNQPQHF
TGCGCCAGCCCAAGAATCCCAGGAGGGGCCCAATTTAGCAATCAGCCCCAGCATTTT
>NA|TRBJ1-1|NA|TRBV28
CASSPTGNTEAFF
TGTGCCAGCAGCCCTACAGGGAACACTGAAGCTTTCTTT
>NA|TRBJ1-3|TRBD1|TRBV2
CASSQGVPENTIYF
TGTGCCAGCAGTCAGGGGGTTCCCGAAAACACCATATATTTT
>NA|TRBJ2-1|NA|TRBV30
CAWSPLAGNYNEQFF
TGTGCCTGGAGTCCTCTGGCAGGGAACTACAATGAGCAGTTCTTC
>NA|TRBJ1-3|NA|TRBV4-1
CASSQARGLGNTIYF
TGCGCCAGCAGCCAAGCGAGAGGGCTTGGAAACACCATATATTTT
>NA|TRBJ1-6|NA|TRBV5-6
CASTKIKQGTLHF
TGTGCCAGCACGAAGATCAAACAGGGAACCCTCCACTTT
>once|TRBJ2-5|TRBD1|TRBV18
CASSRTGGAETQYF
TGTGCCAGCTCACGGACAGGGGGCGCGGAGACCCAGTACTTC
>NA|TRBJ1-5|NA|TRBV30
CAWSSAFRNQPQHF
TGTGCCTGGAGTTCTGCGTTTCGGAATCAGCCCCAGCATTTT
>NA|TRBJ1-1|NA|TRBV7-9
CASSRGDWNTEAFF
TGTGCCAGCAGCCGGGGTGACTGGAACACTGAAGCTTTCTTT
>NA|TRBJ1-2|TRBD1|TRBV10-1
CASSPGAGTANYGYTF
TGCGCCAGCAGTCCCGGAGCAGGGACAGCTAACTATGGCTACACCTTC
>NA|TRBJ2-5|TRBD2|TRBV15
CATSRGTSGQETQYF
TGTGCCACCAGCAGAGGGACTAGCGGACAAGAGACCCAGTACTTC
>NA|TRBJ1-1|NA|TRBV6-7
CASSYFQENTEAFF
TGTGCCAGCAGTTACTTCCAGGAGAACACTGAAGCTTTCTTT
>NA|TRBJ2-7|TRBD1|TRBV28
CASSLQGVHEQYF
TGTGCCAGCAGTTTACAGGGGGTACACGAGCAGTACTTC
>NA|TRBJ1-6|NA|TRBV7-3
CASSAGQIGNSPLHF
TGTGCCAGCAGCGCTGGACAAATCGGAAATTCACCCCTCCACTTT